This T cell receptor (beta chain) was sequenced during a study of T cell repertoires in cytomegalovirus infection. Via MiXCR, TCRdb re-called the reads, giving one row per CDR3 protein. The sample lists a few hundred thousand distinct CDR3 sequences, roughly 23% occurring once. Study-wide results and caveats: Within the response measured ex vivo, HLA-C-restricted CMV-specific TCR beta clonotypes were dominant. Identification of carriers of CMV plus the relevant HLA was achieved through cumulative public TCR beta family frequency.

Germline V gene data show CDR1 as SGHTS and CDR2 as YDEGEE. This CDR3 contains 11 residues. Trimming left V 8 bases short and J 9 bases short, with 12 bases between. This clonotype was detected a few times. Its specificity is unknown. The chain recombines TRBV5-8 with TRBJ2-1, with D tentatively TRBD1 (6 bases). Sequencing used CD8+ T cells from PBMCs. The receptor comes from a human donor in good health (CMV status not recorded). Some clones in this sample may be carry-over from other donors' samples. The CDR3 sequence is CASPRGFEQFF. Written as DNA, the CDR3 is TGTGCCAGTCCTAGGGGGTTTGAGCAGTTCTTC.